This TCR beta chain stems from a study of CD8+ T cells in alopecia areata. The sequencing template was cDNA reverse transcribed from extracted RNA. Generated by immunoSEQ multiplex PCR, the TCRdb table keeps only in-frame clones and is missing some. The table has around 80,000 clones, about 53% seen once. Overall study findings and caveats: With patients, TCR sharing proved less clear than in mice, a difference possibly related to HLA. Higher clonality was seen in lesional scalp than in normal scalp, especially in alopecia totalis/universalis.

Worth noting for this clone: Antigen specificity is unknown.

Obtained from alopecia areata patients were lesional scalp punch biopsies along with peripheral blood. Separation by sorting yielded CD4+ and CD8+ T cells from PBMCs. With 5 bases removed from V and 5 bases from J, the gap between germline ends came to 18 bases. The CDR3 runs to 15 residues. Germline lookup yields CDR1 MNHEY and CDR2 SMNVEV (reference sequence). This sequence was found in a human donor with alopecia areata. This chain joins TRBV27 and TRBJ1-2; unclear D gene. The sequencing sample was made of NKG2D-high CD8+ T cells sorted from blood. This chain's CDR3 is CASSPSLAGSYGYTF. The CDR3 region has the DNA TGTGCCAGCAGTCCATCATTGGCGGGATCGTATGGCTACACCTTC.